The next 17 T cell receptor beta chains were all read from a single sample in a study of shared clonotypes between healthy human individuals. This table comes from immunoSEQ multiplex PCR, and its TCRdb copy is limited to in-frame clones, with some not included. The sample has 2 million to 2.5 million clones, approximately 95% seen once. The specimen was naive CD4+ T cells sorted from blood. Specified subset: CD45RA+ positively selected. Every receptor here comes from a man between 18 and 29 years old in good health.

The rearrangement joins TRBV5-1 to TRBJ2-5; 7 bases line up with TRBD2. V lost 0 bases to trimming and J lost 1 base; unmatched junction nucleotides: 3. This CDR3 comprises 15 residues. Looked up from germline, CDR1 is SGHRS and CDR2 is YFSETQ. The CDR3 is CASSLVPSGQETQYF. In DNA form, the CDR3 reads TGCGCCAGCAGCTTGGTCCCTAGCGGCCAAGAGACCCAGTACTTC.

The chain uses TRBV4-2 and TRBJ1-2, with a tentative D call TRBD1 (5 bases). V lost 6 bases and J 5 bases, leaving 13 bases between the germline ends. Germline CDR1 LGHNA, CDR2 YNFKEQ. This CDR3 contains 13 residues. The CDR3 is CASRDRPGYGYTF. Written as DNA, the CDR3 is TGTGCCAGCAGAGACAGACCGGGGTATGGCTACACCTTC.

V usage is TRBV9 and J usage is TRBJ1-3; 8 nucleotides agree with TRBD1. Germline CDR1 and CDR2: SGDLS and YYNGEE. The CDR3 is made up of 15 amino acids. J gave up 8 bases and V 0 bases, and 7 bases lay outside the gene matches. CDR3 region: CASSVAPQGADTIYF. CDR3 DNA: TGTGCCAGCAGCGTAGCTCCCCAGGGGGCAGACACCATATATTTT.

The rearrangement links TRBV6-5 to TRBJ2-7; TRBD1 aligns across 8 bases. The V segment lost 5 bases and the J segment 3 bases; nucleotides outside the gene matches: 6. CDR1 and CDR2 from the germline V gene are MNHEY and SVGAGI. The CDR3 loop spans 14 amino acids. CDR3 sequence: CASSRTGNYYEQYF. DNA of the CDR3: TGTGCCAGCAGTCGGACAGGGAATTACTACGAGCAGTACTTC.

A few counts support this clone. The rearrangement joins TRBV28 to TRBJ1-2, with 10 nucleotides matching TRBD1. Looked up from germline, CDR1 is MDHEN and CDR2 is SYDVKM. CDR3 length: 12 residues. CDR3 coding DNA: TGTAGGACAGGGGGATCTAACTATGGCTACACCTTC. This gives the protein CRTGGSNYGYTF.

V is TRBV11-2 and J is TRBJ2-7; 9 positions agree with TRBD2. V shed 3 bases, J shed 9 bases, and the junction held 12 bases outside the gene matches. This CDR3 spans 15 amino acids. CDR1 SGHAT and CDR2 FQNNGV come from the germline V gene. The DNA of the CDR3 is TGTGCCAGCAGCTTCGGATTAGGTAGCGGGAGCGTGCAGTACTTC. This codes for CASSFGLGSGSVQYF.

The rearrangement uses TRBV19 and TRBJ1-5; D not resolved. V was clipped by 2 bases and J by 5 bases, with 10 bases between them. CDR3 length: 14 amino acids. The germline gives CDR1 LNHDA, CDR2 SQIVND (reference sequence). The CDR3 is CASSILGSYQPQHF. The CDR3 coding sequence is TGTGCCAGTAGTATATTAGGGTCCTATCAGCCCCAGCATTTT.

This clone was recorded once. At the DNA level, this CDR3 is encoded by other sequences in the same sample as well. This sequence joins TRBV10-3 and TRBJ2-3, with unresolved D. From germline, CDR1 is ENHRY and CDR2 SYGVKD. The CDR3 extends over 15 amino acids. Trimming took 5 bases from V and 3 from J, leaving 15 bases between them. In DNA, the CDR3 is TGTGCCATCAGTCCCGGCGGTGGTGGTACAGATACGCAGTATTTT. Encoded protein: CAISPGGGGTDTQYF.

This clone has just one count. Other DNA sequences of this sample code for an identical CDR3. The rearrangement links TRBV6-5 to TRBJ2-3; D is unclear. The CDR3 loop spans 15 amino acids. Germline V gene sequence: CDR1 MNHEY, CDR2 SVGAGI. Trimming cost V 0 bases and J 0 bases, with 7 bases left between them. Written as DNA, the CDR3 is TGTGCCAGCAGTTACTCTTACTCTAGCACAGATACGCAGTATTTT. It encodes CASSYSYSSTDTQYF.

The table lists this clone with a count of one. J is TRBJ2-7 and V is TRBV7-2, with a weak D call TRBD1 (5 bases). The germline V and J ends were trimmed by 2 bases and 6 bases, with 11 bases remaining between them. Germline values: CDR1 SGHTA, CDR2 FQGNSA. The CDR3 loop spans 13 amino acids. CDR3 nucleotide sequence: TGTGCCAGCAGCTTACAAGGGGCTGGCGAGCAGTACTTC. Translation gives CASSLQGAGEQYF.

This rearrangement joins TRBV6-5 to TRBJ1-5, with a possible D match to TRBD1 (6 bases). CDR1 MNHEY and CDR2 SVGAGI come from the germline V gene. V lost 5 bases and J 0 bases, leaving 11 bases between the germline ends. The CDR3 is made up of 15 amino acids. The CDR3 loop reads CASSLRQDSNQPQHF. The CDR3 nucleotides read TGTGCCAGCAGTCTCAGACAGGATAGCAATCAGCCCCAGCATTTT.

The CDR3 nucleotides read TGTGCCTGGGACACCGGGACCGAGGGAACACCCCTCCACTTT. Protein: CAWDTGTEGTPLHF. The rearrangement links TRBV30 to TRBJ1-6, with D perhaps matching TRBD1 (5 bases). The CDR3 spans 14 residues. V was trimmed by 5 bases and J by 11 bases, leaving 19 bases between them. The V gene's germline CDR1 is GTSNPN and CDR2 SVGIG (reference sequence).

The chain recombines TRBV10-3 with TRBJ2-5, with 9 bases lining up with TRBD2. The germline gives CDR1 ENHRY, CDR2 SYGVKD. V lost 4 bases to trimming and J lost 2 bases; unmatched junction nucleotides: 5. The CDR3 runs 15 residues. CDR3 sequence reads: CAISGLAGSQETQYF. In DNA form, the CDR3 reads TGTGCCATCAGTGGGCTAGCGGGGTCACAAGAGACCCAGTACTTC.

V is TRBV5-1 and J is TRBJ1-1; TRBD1 agrees at 8 bases. The CDR3 has 14 residues. Germline loops: CDR1 SGHRS, CDR2 YFSETQ. V was clipped by 0 bases and J by 9 bases; unmatched bases: 7. CDR3 in amino acids: CASSLVTDRVQAFF. CDR3 nucleotides: TGCGCCAGCAGCTTGGTTACGGACAGGGTTCAAGCTTTCTTT.

The V and J genes are TRBV6-1 and TRBJ1-6, with a tentative D call TRBD1 (5 bases). This CDR3 has 15 residues. Germline loops: CDR1 MNHNS, CDR2 SASEGT. Between the trimmed V and J ends, which lost 7 bases and 5 bases, there was a span of 15 bases. The CDR3 here is CASTLGGENNSPLHF. CDR3 nucleotide sequence: TGTGCCAGCACCCTGGGGGGGGAAAATAATTCACCCCTCCACTTT.

The V call is TRBV7-9, the J call TRBJ1-6; D remains unclear. The CDR3 runs to 14 residues. Germline V CDR1 and CDR2: SEHNR, FQNEAQ (reference sequence). Trimming left V 3 bases short and J 6 bases short, with 9 bases between. The CDR3 sequence is CASSFSRPNSPLHF. The CDR3 DNA reads TGTGCCAGCAGCTTCTCAAGGCCTAATTCACCCCTCCACTTT.

The gene calls are TRBV4-1 and TRBJ2-2; unclear D gene. The CDR3 has 13 residues. Trimming removed 10 bases at V and 2 bases at J, with 11 bases between. Germline CDR1 and CDR2: MGHRA and YSYEKL. In DNA form, the CDR3 reads TGCGCCACCGCGGACCAAAACACCGGGGAGCTGTTTTTT. It specifies CATADQNTGELFF.